The next 23 T cell receptor beta chains were all read from a single sample in a study of T cell responses to AZD1222 COVID-19 vaccine. Generated by immunoSEQ multiplex PCR, the TCRdb table keeps only in-frame clones and is missing some. The sample lists 120,000 or so clones, more than 70% occurring once. The material was peripheral blood, obtained 28 days after the second AZD1222 dose. These receptors originate from an adult who received the AZD1222 COVID-19 vaccine.

This rearrangement joins TRBV6-5 to TRBJ1-5, with 7 nucleotides matching TRBD1. Unmatched junction bases numbered 5, after V lost 6 bases and J lost 3 bases. CDR3 length: 14 amino acids. The V gene's germline CDR1 is MNHEY and CDR2 SVGAGI. CDR3 loop: CASSPTGTNQPQHF. The CDR3 DNA reads TGTGCCAGCAGCCCGACAGGGACCAATCAGCCCCAGCATTTT.

This clone came up a few times. This chain links TRBV5-1 with TRBJ2-5; 15 bases fit TRBD2. With 3 bases clipped from V and 3 bases from J, the junction kept 6 bases outside the gene matches. The CDR3 is 17 amino acids. CDR1 SGHRS and CDR2 YFSETQ come from the germline V gene. CDR3 DNA: TGCGCCAGCAGCTGGGGACTAGCGGGGGGCGATGAAGAGACCCAGTACTTC. It yields the protein CASSWGLAGGDEETQYF.

The chain employs TRBV2 and TRBJ1-2; no clear D. Germline loops: CDR1 SNHLY, CDR2 FYNNEI. There are 10 residues in the CDR3. Trimming removed 1 base from V and 7 bases from J, with 1 base in between. The CDR3 reads CASSEVGYTF. In nucleotides, the CDR3 is TGTGCCAGCAGTGAAGTTGGCTACACCTTC.

The CDR3 coding sequence is TGTGCCAGCTCGAGACAGGGGAAAACTGAAGCTTTCTTT. Its translation is CASSRQGKTEAFF. The rearrangement joins TRBV18 to TRBJ1-1; 8 bases agree with TRBD1. Germline-derived CDR1 and CDR2 are KGHSH and LQKENI. This CDR3 spans 13 amino acids. V lost 6 bases, J lost 5 bases, and 5 bases stayed unmatched.

This clone was recorded many times. The chain carries TRBV7-9 and TRBJ2-3, with 7 nucleotides matching TRBD1. Trimming removed 5 bases from V and 2 bases from J; junction bases left unmatched: 4. The CDR3 loop spans 14 amino acids. Germline-derived CDR1 and CDR2 are SEHNR and FQNEAQ (reference sequence). The CDR3 bases are TGTGCCAGCAGCGGGGGACAGAACACAGATACGCAGTATTTT. It encodes CASSGGQNTDTQYF.

This clone was seen more than once but under ten times. The chain uses TRBV10-3 and TRBJ2-2, with a possible D match to TRBD2 (7 bases). From germline, CDR1 is ENHRY and CDR2 SYGVKD. The CDR3 has 14 amino acids. The V end was cut by 7 bases, the J end by 4 bases, with 13 bases between. CDR3 sequence (DNA): TGTGCCATCACGGGGGGCCGGGGCACCGGGGAGCTGTTTTTT. This translates into CAITGGRGTGELFF.

The rearrangement joins TRBV6-5 to TRBJ2-1, with D hard to call. CDR3 length equals 15 residues. CDR1 and CDR2 from the germline V gene are MNHEY and SVGAGI. Trimming took off 2 bases at V and 5 bases at J, with 13 bases between the two ends. The CDR3 DNA reads as TGTGCCAGCAGTTACCGCTTTTTCTCGGACAATGAGCAGTTCTTC. Its protein is CASSYRFFSDNEQFF.

The chain has TRBV2 and TRBJ2-3, with D perhaps TRBD2 (5 bases). This CDR3 has 17 amino acids. Trimming stripped 7 bases from V and 0 bases from J, with 20 bases between. Per germline, CDR1 SNHLY and CDR2 FYNNEI. The CDR3 DNA is TGTGCCAGCAACCTGAGGAGGCTAGCCCATAGCACAGATACGCAGTATTTT. Translated: CASNLRRLAHSTDTQYF.

The rearrangement links TRBV12-3 or TRBV12-4 to TRBJ2-5; possible D gene TRBD1, 6 bases. This CDR3 region has 13 residues. The V gene lost 6 bases and the J gene lost 2 bases, with 10 bases spanning the gap. CDR3 bases: TGTGCCAGCAGAGGACAGATTCAAGAGACCCAGTACTTC. Translation: CASRGQIQETQYF.

This chain uses TRBV9 with TRBJ2-7; no clear D. This CDR3 is 14 amino acids long. V gave up 2 bases and J gave up 2 bases, with 11 bases separating them. Germline-derived CDR1 and CDR2 are SGDLS and YYNGEE. The CDR3 spells CASSVFDGPYEQYF. The CDR3 nucleotides are TGTGCCAGCAGCGTTTTTGACGGTCCCTACGAGCAGTACTTC.

The chain employs TRBV6-2 or TRBV6-3 and TRBJ2-7, with D perhaps given as TRBD1 or TRBD2 (6 bases each). Germline V gene sequence: CDR1 MNHEY, CDR2 SVGEGT. This CDR3 has 15 residues. The V end was cut by 2 bases, the J end by 4 bases, with 15 bases between. CDR3 bases: TGTGCCAGCAGTTACGAGGGGGGCGGCGAATACGAGCAGTACTTC. Translated, it gives CASSYEGGGEYEQYF.

The genes are TRBV6-5 and TRBJ1-6, with D possibly matching TRBD1 (5 bases). Trimming took 5 bases from V and 7 from J, leaving 9 bases between them. The CDR3 sequence is 13 residues long. Germline CDR1 MNHEY, CDR2 SVGAGI. CDR3 amino acids: CASSTGENSPLHF. For the CDR3, the DNA is TGTGCCAGCAGTACGGGGGAGAATTCACCCCTCCACTTT.

The genes are TRBV5-1 and TRBJ2-2; D is perhaps TRBD1 or TRBD2 (5 bases each). There are 16 residues in the CDR3. CDR1 and CDR2 (germline): SGHRS, YFSETQ. The V and J ends lost 1 base and 4 bases respectively, with 14 bases between them. CDR3: CASSLPPGRATGELFF. DNA for the CDR3: TGCGCCAGCAGCTTGCCTCCGGGGCGCGCCACCGGGGAGCTGTTTTTT.

The chain couples TRBV4-2 to TRBJ2-1; TRBD1 matches 12 bases. Unmatched junction bases numbered 4, after V lost 6 bases and J lost 7 bases. Germline V gene lookup returns CDR1 LGHNA and CDR2 YNFKEQ. The CDR3 has 14 residues. DNA for the CDR3: TGTGCCAGCAGTTGGGACAGGGGGCGGAATGAGCAGTTCTTC. Protein product: CASSWDRGRNEQFF.

The rearrangement links TRBV28 to TRBJ1-1; TRBD1 agrees at 8 bases. V dropped 6 bases and J dropped 1; count of bases not matched to a gene: 7. Germline V gives CDR1 MDHEN, CDR2 SYDVKM. The CDR3 sequence is 15 residues long. The CDR3 DNA follows: TGTGCCAGCAGGAGCAGGGGGCTTACGAACACTGAAGCTTTCTTT. Protein sequence: CASRSRGLTNTEAFF.

The chain links TRBV27 to TRBJ2-7; 13 nucleotides align to TRBD2. J gave up 4 bases and V 5 bases, and 5 bases lay outside the gene matches. This CDR3 has 15 residues. CDR1 MNHEY and CDR2 SMNVEV come from the germline V gene (reference sequence). This CDR3 reads CASSPGLAGRYEQYF. The CDR3 bases are TGTGCCAGCAGTCCGGGACTAGCGGGGAGGTACGAGCAGTACTTC.

The chain joins TRBV6-5 to TRBJ2-7; 11 bases match TRBD1. This CDR3 is built from 15 residues. With V trimmed by 6 bases and J by 0 bases, 4 bases remained unmatched. Germline CDR1 reads MNHEY; CDR2 reads SVGAGI. CDR3 in DNA: TGTGCCAGCAGACCGGGACAGGGGGGCTCCTACGAGCAGTACTTC. Translation gives CASRPGQGGSYEQYF.

In this sample, this clone turned up a few times. The rearrangement links TRBV7-9 to TRBJ2-3, with TRBD2 matching 9 bases. CDR1 SEHNR and CDR2 FQNEAQ come from the germline V gene (reference sequence). V dropped 2 bases and J dropped 4; count of bases not matched to a gene: 4. CDR3 size: 15 residues. The CDR3 protein is CASSLSSGDADTQYF. DNA of the CDR3: TGTGCCAGCAGCTTATCTAGCGGGGATGCAGATACGCAGTATTTT. Full variable domain (missing parts from reference TRBV7-9 and TRBJ2-3): DTGVSQNPRHKITKRGQNVTFRCDPISEHNRLYWYRQTLGQGPEFLTYFQNEAQLEKSRLLSDRFSAERPKGSFSTLEIQRTEQGDSAMYLCASSLSSGDADTQYFGPGTRLTVL.

This rearrangement joins TRBV18 to TRBJ1-4; D remains unclear. The V end was cut by 1 base, the J end by 5 bases, with 11 bases between. The CDR3 extends over 15 amino acids. Germline assignment: CDR1 KGHSH and CDR2 LQKENI. The CDR3 DNA follows: TGTGCCAGCTCACCACTCTCAGAAAACAATGAAAAACTGTTTTTT. It encodes CASSPLSENNEKLFF. The entire variable domain, with the rest obtained from reference TRBV18 and TRBJ1-4, is as follows: NAGVMQNPRHLVRRRGQEARLRCSPMKGHSHVYWYRQLPEEGLKFMVYLQKENIIDESGMPKERFSAEFPKEGPSILRIQQVVRGDSAAYFCASSPLSENNEKLFFGSGTQLSVL.

The genes are TRBV28 and TRBJ1-2; D unclear. The V and J ends lost 5 bases and 4 bases respectively, with 8 bases between them. This CDR3 spans 12 amino acids. In germline, CDR1 is MDHEN, CDR2 SYDVKM. CDR3 bases: TGTGCCAGCAGTCCTTCCCGCTATGGCTACACCTTC. It translates to CASSPSRYGYTF.

The chain couples TRBV4-3 to TRBJ1-3, with TRBD1 matching 7 bases. This CDR3 is 17 amino acids long. CDR1 and CDR2 (germline): LGHNA, YSLEER. V lost 0 bases and J lost 0; bases outside the gene matches: 5. CDR3 sequence (DNA): TGCGCCAGCAGCCAAGATGCGACAGGGAGCTCTGGAAACACCATATATTTT. It translates to CASSQDATGSSGNTIYF.

With respect to this clone: Other DNA sequences within the sample encode an identical CDR3. This chain uses TRBV5-5 with TRBJ1-2; perhaps TRBD1 as D (6 bases). This CDR3 is built from 15 residues. The germline CDR1 and CDR2 sequences are SGHKS and YYEKEE (reference sequence). The V and J ends lost 4 bases and 8 bases respectively, with 21 bases between them. The CDR3 coding sequence is TGTGCCAGCAGCCTGGGGCGGACAGACGAAAGGGGCTACACCTTC. This sequence encodes CASSLGRTDERGYTF.

This clone was recorded only once. CDR3 loop: CASSFQFQFTLGRSTEAFF. The CDR3 DNA is TGTGCCAGCAGCTTCCAATTTCAGTTTACTCTGGGACGGAGCACTGAAGCTTTCTTT. The chain employs TRBV11-2 and TRBJ1-1, with D possibly being TRBD1 (5 bases). V lost 3 bases to trimming and J lost 4 bases, with 27 bases between them. This CDR3 contains 19 residues. Germline V gene data show CDR1 as SGHAT and CDR2 as FQNNGV.